Below are 30 T cell receptor beta chains sequenced from a single sample in a study of blood T cell repertoires in COVID-19. Only in-frame clones appear in the TCRdb table, and some are missing; sequencing was by immunoSEQ multiplex PCR. The sample shows under 200,000 clones, about 85% of them seen only once. Sequenced sample: PBMCs or T cells enriched from blood (not recorded which). These receptors all stem from a woman in her forties or fifties who had recovered from COVID-19.

CDR3: CASSLGLADHEQYF. The CDR3 DNA reads as TGTGCCAGCTCACTGGGACTAGCGGACCACGAGCAGTACTTC. The chain is built from TRBV18 and TRBJ2-7, with 11 bases identical to TRBD2. The J segment lost 5 bases and the V segment lost 4 bases, leaving 4 bases of the junction unmatched. The CDR3 is made up of 14 amino acids. Germline V CDR1 and CDR2: KGHSH, LQKENI.

This chain links TRBV9 with TRBJ1-4; 9 bases match TRBD1. CDR1 SGDLS and CDR2 YYNGEE come from the germline V gene. The CDR3 extends over 16 amino acids. Trimming removed 0 bases from V and 3 bases from J; junction bases left unmatched: 3. The DNA for the CDR3 is TGTGCCAGCAGCGTAGGGACAGGGGCACCTAATGAAAAACTGTTTTTT. Translated: CASSVGTGAPNEKLFF.

This clone has only a few counts. The gene calls are TRBV7-3 and TRBJ2-2, with D perhaps matching TRBD2 (6 bases). The CDR3 totals 16 residues. V dropped 5 bases and J dropped 4 bases, with 17 bases sitting between them. Per germline, CDR1 SGHTA and CDR2 FQGTGA. Written as DNA, the CDR3 is TGTGCCAGCAGCCCGCTGTTGGCGGGGACCACCGGGGAGCTGTTTTTT. It translates to CASSPLLAGTTGELFF.

This chain links TRBV5-1 with TRBJ1-5; D call uncertain. This CDR3 comprises 15 residues. With 0 bases removed from V and 3 bases from J, the gap between germline ends came to 10 bases. Germline V CDR1 and CDR2: SGHRS, YFSETQ. Written as DNA, the CDR3 is TGCGCCAGCAGCTTGGACGGAGGAAACAATCAGCCCCAGCATTTT. Protein sequence: CASSLDGGNNQPQHF.

The genes are TRBV20-1 and TRBJ2-7; D uncertain. The length of the CDR3 is 10 residues. Germline V gives CDR1 DFQATT, CDR2 SNEGSKA (reference sequence). Trimming took 4 bases from V and 5 from J, leaving 6 bases between them. CDR3 protein: CSATSDEQYF. CDR3 coding DNA: TGCAGTGCTACGAGTGACGAGCAGTACTTC.

The genes are TRBV6-6 and TRBJ1-2, with 9 bases that match TRBD1. The junction had 0 bases not matched to a gene; V was cut back by 5 bases and J by 2 bases. CDR1 and CDR2 from the germline V gene are MNHNY and SVGAGI (reference sequence). This CDR3 spans 13 amino acids. Here the CDR3 reads CASSGQGNYGYTF. The CDR3 DNA follows: TGTGCCAGCAGTGGACAGGGGAACTATGGCTACACCTTC.

The chain uses TRBV4-3 and TRBJ1-6; 7 bases are shared with TRBD1. Germline V gene data show CDR1 as LGHNA and CDR2 as YSLEER. J was trimmed by 3 bases and V by 5 bases; bases with no gene match: 4. This CDR3 spans 15 amino acids. The CDR3 region has the DNA TGCGCCAGCAGCGCCCGGGACAGCTATAATTCACCCCTCCACTTT. It codes for CASSARDSYNSPLHF.

This sequence joins TRBV7-3 and TRBJ2-2; D call uncertain. Germline CDR1 reads SGHTA; CDR2 reads FQGTGA. Trimming took 1 base from V and 0 from J, leaving 9 bases between them. This CDR3 contains 16 residues. The CDR3 loop is CASSLNPGSNTGELFF. Here the CDR3 DNA reads TGTGCCAGCAGCTTAAATCCAGGTTCGAACACCGGGGAGCTGTTTTTT.

The chain recombines TRBV11-3 with TRBJ2-1; 7 nucleotides align to TRBD1. Germline CDR1 is SGHNT and CDR2 is YENEEA. CDR3 length equals 12 residues. J lost 12 bases, V lost 1 base, and 3 bases had no gene match. In nucleotides, the CDR3 is TGTGCCAGCAGCTTAGGGACAGGAGGGCAGTTCTTC. This sequence encodes CASSLGTGGQFF.

This chain joins TRBV7-2 and TRBJ1-6, with D uncertain. The CDR3 length is 15 residues. Germline-derived CDR1 and CDR2 are SGHTA and FQGNSA. The germline V and J ends were trimmed by 8 bases and 6 bases, with 17 bases remaining between them. The CDR3 nucleotides read TGTGCCAGCTCCCCCGAGGGCGGTTTTAATTCACCCCTCCACTTT. Amino acid sequence: CASSPEGGFNSPLHF.

The table lists this clone with a count of one. V gene TRBV11-3 combines with J gene TRBJ1-2; no clear D. V shed 2 bases and J shed 6 bases, with 13 bases lying between them. The germline V gene encodes CDR1 SGHNT and CDR2 YENEEA. This CDR3 contains 14 residues. For the CDR3, the DNA is TGTGCCAGCAGCTTAACCTCTGCCGGGGATGGCTACACCTTC. This encodes CASSLTSAGDGYTF.

V gene TRBV5-6 combines with J gene TRBJ1-5; D is ambiguous. Trimming stripped 2 bases from V and 1 base from J, with 13 bases between. The CDR3 length is 16 residues. Germline lookup yields CDR1 SGHDT and CDR2 YYEEEE. CDR3 sequence (DNA): TGTGCCAGCAGCTTTGGCGGGCTAGGCAGCAATCAGCCCCAGCATTTT. Translated: CASSFGGLGSNQPQHF.

The chain carries TRBV7-2 and TRBJ2-1; 12 bases fit TRBD2. This CDR3 has 15 amino acids. V trimming: 5 bases; J trimming: 6 bases; junction bases outside the gene matches: 5. Germline CDR1 and CDR2: SGHTA and FQGNSA. Here the CDR3 DNA reads TGTGCCAGCAGCGCAGCTAGCGGGGGGGCCAATGAGCAGTTCTTC. This translates into CASSAASGGANEQFF.

The chain employs TRBV5-1 and TRBJ2-3, with D hard to call. V gave up 0 bases and J gave up 3 bases, with 8 bases separating them. Germline V lookup: CDR1 SGHRS, CDR2 YFSETQ. The CDR3 is 14 amino acids. CDR3 DNA: TGCGCCAGCAGCTTGGAGCGCCCTACAGATACGCAGTATTTT. Its protein product is CASSLERPTDTQYF.

The CDR3: CASSLVVTNFYGYTF. As DNA, the CDR3 is TGTGCCAGCAGCTTGGTGGTGACAAATTTCTATGGCTACACCTTC. The chain links TRBV5-6 to TRBJ1-2; D is uncertain. The V end was cut by 0 bases, the J end by 4 bases, with 13 bases between. There are 15 residues in the CDR3. Germline V gene sequence: CDR1 SGHDT, CDR2 YYEEEE.

This rearrangement joins TRBV9 to TRBJ2-5; 8 bases match TRBD2. The germline gives CDR1 SGDLS, CDR2 YYNGEE. The CDR3 contains 15 residues. With V trimmed by 0 bases and J by 5 bases, 6 bases remained unmatched. CDR3 region: CASSVDTGGGETQYF. The CDR3, as DNA: TGTGCCAGCAGCGTAGATACGGGAGGGGGGGAGACCCAGTACTTC.

Here the CDR3 reads CASGSDSTGNTIYF. DNA of the CDR3: TGTGCCAGCGGGTCGGACAGTACTGGAAACACCATATATTTT. The genes are TRBV28 and TRBJ1-3, with a possible D match to TRBD1 (6 bases). V lost 8 bases, J lost 2 bases, and 13 bases lay in between. The V gene's germline CDR1 is MDHEN and CDR2 SYDVKM. The CDR3 loop spans 14 amino acids. The full variable domain, its missing parts supplied by reference TRBV28 and TRBJ1-3, is DVKVTQSSRYLVKRTGEKVFLECVQDMDHENMFWYRQDPGLGLRLIYFSYDVKMKEKGDIPEGYSVSREKKERFSLILESASTNQTSMYLCASGSDSTGNTIYFGEGSWLTVV.

The chain joins TRBV24-1 to TRBJ2-6, with 8 positions matching TRBD1. The CDR3 covers 17 residues. From germline, CDR1 is KGHDR and CDR2 SFDVKD. Trimming at V came to 6 bases and at J to 0 bases, leaving 6 bases not matched to a gene. CDR3 nucleotides: TGTGCCACCAGTCCCCGGACAGGGCTCTCTGGGGCCAACGTCCTGACTTTC. It codes for CATSPRTGLSGANVLTF.

The chain couples TRBV7-3 to TRBJ2-2, with 7 bases identical to TRBD1. The V gene end was trimmed by 3 bases and the J gene end by 5 bases; junction bases not matched to a gene: 3. The CDR3 loop spans 14 amino acids. Looked up from germline, CDR1 is SGHTA and CDR2 is FQGTGA. The CDR3 coding sequence is TGTGCCAGCAGCTTTGGGACAGAGACCGGGGAGCTGTTTTTT. Translating it yields CASSFGTETGELFF. The complete variable domain, with remaining parts taken from reference TRBV7-3 and TRBJ2-2, reads GAGVSQTPSNKVTEKGKYVELRCDPISGHTALYWYRQSLGQGPEFLIYFQGTGAADDSGLPNDRFFAVRPEGSVSTLKIQRTERGDSAVYLCASSFGTETGELFFGEGSRLTVL.

The V gene is TRBV6-5, the J gene TRBJ1-4; no reliable D call. Germline V gives CDR1 MNHEY, CDR2 SVGAGI. The CDR3 has 11 residues. Trimming pared 10 bases from V and 2 bases from J, leaving 5 bases between. CDR3 bases: TGTGCCACCCAGACTAATGAAAAACTGTTTTTT. This translates into CATQTNEKLFF.

The chain links TRBV4-3 to TRBJ1-6, with TRBD1 matching over 9 bases. The CDR3 contains 15 residues. Unmatched junction bases numbered 4, after V lost 3 bases and J lost 7 bases. CDR1 and CDR2 from the germline V gene are LGHNA and YSLEER. As DNA, the CDR3 is TGCGCCAGCAGCCACGGGGACAGGGTGAATTCACCCCTCCACTTT. It codes for CASSHGDRVNSPLHF.

This chain joins TRBV19 and TRBJ2-1; 11 bases line up with TRBD2. V was pared by 7 bases and J by 6 bases, with 17 bases of the junction left unmatched. CDR1 is LNHDA and CDR2 is SQIVND in the germline V gene (reference sequence). The length of the CDR3 is 18 residues. The CDR3 DNA is TGTGCCAGTAACCAACGCCCTCCGGGACTAGCGGAACGCAATGAGCAGTTCTTC. Translated, it gives CASNQRPPGLAERNEQFF. Combining the CDR3 with reference TRBV19 and TRBJ2-1 gives the whole variable domain DGGITQSPKYLFRKEGQNVTLSCEQNLNHDAMYWYRQDPGQGLRLIYYSQIVNDFQKGDIAEGYSVSREKKESFPLTVTSAQKNPTAFYLCASNQRPPGLAERNEQFFGPGTRLTVL.

The chain is built from TRBV27 and TRBJ2-7; TRBD1 agrees at 8 bases. This CDR3 region has 13 residues. V lost 5 bases to trimming and J lost 4 bases; unmatched junction nucleotides: 4. Germline V CDR1 and CDR2: MNHEY, SMNVEV (reference sequence). The CDR3 bases are TGTGCCAGCAGTCGAGACAGGGGATACGAGCAGTACTTC. Its protein product is CASSRDRGYEQYF.

This clone has just a few counts. J is TRBJ1-1 and V is TRBV20-1; no clear D. Between the trimmed V and J ends, which lost 3 bases and 0 bases, there was a span of 14 bases. The CDR3 loop spans 15 amino acids. CDR1 DFQATT and CDR2 SNEGSKA come from the germline V gene (reference sequence). CDR3 protein: CSASFGGLVNTEAFF. The CDR3 region has the DNA TGCAGTGCTAGTTTTGGCGGCCTTGTGAACACTGAAGCTTTCTTT.

The chain couples TRBV5-1 to TRBJ1-1, with D tentatively TRBD1 (5 bases). The CDR3 has 14 residues. Germline CDR1 reads SGHRS; CDR2 reads YFSETQ. V shed 4 bases and J shed 4 bases, with 14 bases lying between them. DNA for the CDR3: TGCGCCAGCAGCCCGGGGGACGGCCGCACTGAAGCTTTCTTT. It codes for CASSPGDGRTEAFF.

The J gene is TRBJ2-3, the V gene TRBV15; the match to TRBD1 covers 7 bases. The germline V gene has CDR1 LNHNV and CDR2 YYDKDF (reference sequence). V was clipped by 8 bases and J by 1 base; unmatched bases: 0. The CDR3 is 12 residues long. CDR3 sequence reads: CATGQGTDTQYF. The CDR3 nucleotides are TGTGCCACCGGACAGGGCACAGATACGCAGTATTTT. Supplemented by reference TRBV15 and TRBJ2-3, the full variable domain reads DAMVIQNPRYQVTQFGKPVTLSCSQTLNHNVMYWYQQKSSQAPKLLFHYYDKDFNNEADTPDNFQSRRPNTSFCFLDIRSPGLGDTAMYLCATGQGTDTQYFGPGTRLTVL.

The chain recombines TRBV7-3 with TRBJ2-1, with 10 bases matching TRBD2. Germline V CDR1 and CDR2: SGHTA, FQGTGA. This CDR3 is 15 amino acids long. Trimming cost V 5 bases and J 4 bases; bases outside gene matches: 5. The CDR3 loop is CASSQRLAGYNEQFF. As DNA, the CDR3 is TGTGCCAGCAGCCAACGACTAGCGGGTTACAATGAGCAGTTCTTC.

In its sample, this clone was seen a few times. The gene calls are TRBV7-9 and TRBJ2-7; 7 nucleotides align to TRBD1. CDR1 is SEHNR, CDR2 FQNEAQ, per germline (reference sequence). The V segment lost 4 bases and the J segment 0 bases; nucleotides outside the gene matches: 3. The CDR3 covers 14 residues. DNA for the CDR3: TGTGCCAGCAGCTCGACAGGGAACTCCTACGAGCAGTACTTC. Its translation is CASSSTGNSYEQYF.

The chain is built from TRBV5-3 and TRBJ1-6; D is ambiguous. TRBV5-3 is annotated as an ORF whose role is uncertain. V shed 0 bases and J shed 5 bases, with 6 bases lying between them. The CDR3 sequence is 14 residues long. The CDR3 region is CARSLAPDNSPLHF. The CDR3 nucleotides read TGTGCCAGAAGCTTGGCTCCAGATAATTCACCCCTCCACTTT.

The chain combines TRBV18 with TRBJ1-5; TRBD1 might be the D (6 bases). This CDR3 region has 18 residues. The V end lost 2 bases, the J end lost 3 bases, and 20 bases lay between the germline ends. Germline V gene data show CDR1 as KGHSH and CDR2 as LQKENI. CDR3 nucleotides: TGTGCCAGCTCACCAACGCGGGGGCAGTCGGCACTCAATCAGCCCCAGCATTTT. Encoded protein: CASSPTRGQSALNQPQHF.